These 27 T cell receptor beta chains were sequenced from one sample in a study of siplizumab effects on memory and regulatory T cells. Profiled with immunoSEQ multiplex PCR; TCRdb holds only in-frame clones, not every one. The sample records some 100,000 clones, around 95% being singletons. Sequenced material: naive CD4+ T cells sorted from blood. These receptors all come from a human donor in good health.

The V gene is TRBV4-1, the J gene TRBJ1-2, with 7 bases lining up with TRBD1. This CDR3 is built from 16 residues. Trimming at V came to 5 bases and at J to 1 base, leaving 10 bases not matched to a gene. Per the germline V gene, CDR1 is MGHRA and CDR2 is YSYEKL. This chain's CDR3 is CASSTPGQILNYGYTF. In DNA form, the CDR3 reads TGCGCCAGCAGCACACCGGGACAGATCCTTAACTATGGCTACACCTTC.

As DNA, the CDR3 is TGTGCCTACCTCCACCGGGCCAATGGCTACACCTTC. It yields the protein CAYLHRANGYTF. V and J are TRBV30 and TRBJ1-2; D not certain. The V gene's germline CDR1 is GTSNPN and CDR2 SVGIG (reference sequence). This CDR3 is 12 amino acids long. V was pared by 7 bases and J by 6 bases, with 15 bases between.

The chain joins TRBV5-1 to TRBJ2-3, with D hard to call. Germline V gene lookup returns CDR1 SGHRS and CDR2 YFSETQ. CDR3 size: 15 residues. V lost 0 bases and J 4 bases, leaving 12 bases between the germline ends. The CDR3 protein is CASSLGYFEADTQYF. The CDR3 DNA reads TGCGCCAGCAGCTTGGGATATTTTGAGGCAGATACGCAGTATTTT.

The chain recombines TRBV6-5 with TRBJ2-7; D may be TRBD2 (7 bases). V dropped 2 bases and J dropped 4 bases, with 12 bases sitting between them. CDR1 and CDR2 from the germline V gene are MNHEY and SVGAGI. The CDR3 has 14 residues. Here the CDR3 reads CASSYGRGGYEQYF. The CDR3 DNA follows: TGTGCCAGCAGTTACGGCAGGGGAGGGTACGAGCAGTACTTC.

V is TRBV6-5 and J is TRBJ1-2; 8 nucleotides align to TRBD1. This CDR3 is built from 14 residues. In germline, CDR1 is MNHEY, CDR2 SVGAGI. After removal of 4 bases from V and 5 bases from J, the junction contained 6 bases not matched to a gene. The CDR3 DNA sequence: TGTGCCAGCAGTTTAGGGACAGGCCGTTATGGCTACACCTTC. It specifies CASSLGTGRYGYTF.

A few counts support this clone. The rearrangement uses TRBV7-2 and TRBJ1-1; no firm D call. There are 11 residues in the CDR3. The V end was cut by 1 base, the J end by 7 bases, with 4 bases between. Germline V gene data show CDR1 as SGHTA and CDR2 as FQGNSA. CDR3 loop: CASSLVREAFF. For the CDR3, the DNA is TGTGCCAGCAGCTTAGTGCGTGAAGCTTTCTTT.

J is TRBJ2-3 and V is TRBV29-1, with 8 bases aligning to TRBD1. V dropped 7 bases and J dropped 0; count of bases not matched to a gene: 6. The CDR3 sequence is 14 residues long. CDR1 and CDR2 (germline): SQVTM, ANQGSEA. The CDR3 coding sequence is TGCAGCGCTTCGACAGGGGCTAGCACAGATACGCAGTATTTT. It specifies CSASTGASTDTQYF.

The V and J genes are TRBV7-3 and TRBJ2-1, with 7 positions matching TRBD2. CDR1 is SGHTA, CDR2 FQGTGA, per germline. Germline trimming cut 3 bases from V and 0 bases from J; bases unmatched to any gene: 2. The CDR3 consists of 15 residues. Written as DNA, the CDR3 is TGTGCCAGCAGCTTGGGACTACACTCCTACAATGAGCAGTTCTTC. This sequence encodes CASSLGLHSYNEQFF.

The chain is built from TRBV6-1 and TRBJ2-3; 7 positions match TRBD1. The CDR3 sequence is 13 residues long. The J segment lost 4 bases and the V segment lost 7 bases, leaving 5 bases of the junction unmatched. Germline V gene data show CDR1 as MNHNS and CDR2 as SASEGT. The CDR3, as DNA: TGTGCCAGCACTTCAGGGGGATCAGATACGCAGTATTTT. Encoded protein: CASTSGGSDTQYF.

This rearrangement joins TRBV7-9 to TRBJ1-6; D is perhaps TRBD1 (6 bases). Germline V lookup: CDR1 SEHNR, CDR2 FQNEAQ (reference sequence). CDR3 length equals 14 residues. V was trimmed by 5 bases and J by 10 bases, leaving 15 bases between them. The DNA of the CDR3 is TGTGCCAGCAGCCGCCAGGGGTCGTCCTCACCCCTCCACTTT. Amino acids: CASSRQGSSSPLHF. Complete variable domain (other parts from reference TRBV7-9 and TRBJ1-6): DTGVSQNPRHKITKRGQNVTFRCDPISEHNRLYWYRQTLGQGPEFLTYFQNEAQLEKSRLLSDRFSAERPKGSFSTLEIQRTEQGDSAMYLCASSRQGSSSPLHFGNGTRLTVT.

V usage is TRBV5-1 and J usage is TRBJ1-1; a weak D match, TRBD1 (6 bases). This CDR3 has 14 amino acids. V was cut by 2 bases and J by 7 bases, with 15 bases left in between. CDR1 is SGHRS and CDR2 is YFSETQ in the germline V gene. CDR3 nucleotide sequence: TGCGCCAGCAGCTTAGAGGACAGATCATATGAAGCTTTCTTT. Encoded protein: CASSLEDRSYEAFF.

The V and J genes are TRBV5-4 and TRBJ2-7; 7 bases fit TRBD1. The V gene's germline CDR1 is SGHNT and CDR2 YYREEE (reference sequence). With V trimmed by 4 bases and J by 3 bases, 4 bases remained unmatched. This CDR3 has 13 residues. The CDR3 DNA is TGTGCCAGCAGCACCCGGGACAGCTACGAGCAGTACTTC. Amino acids: CASSTRDSYEQYF.

This chain joins TRBV28 and TRBJ1-2; no reliable D call. Trimming took off 2 bases at V and 0 bases at J, with 4 bases between the two ends. Germline V lookup: CDR1 MDHEN, CDR2 SYDVKM. This CDR3 region has 13 residues. CDR3 DNA: TGTGCCAGCAGTTTACAGACTAACTATGGCTACACCTTC. Translating it yields CASSLQTNYGYTF.

V is TRBV6-5 and J is TRBJ1-5; D is ambiguous. Trimming took 5 bases from V and 4 from J, leaving 3 bases between them. CDR3 size: 11 residues. Germline V gene sequence: CDR1 MNHEY, CDR2 SVGAGI. DNA of the CDR3: TGTGCCAGCAGTGGTAATCAGCCCCAGCATTTT. This translates into CASSGNQPQHF.

The chain recombines TRBV5-1 with TRBJ1-1; D not certain. Per germline, CDR1 SGHRS and CDR2 YFSETQ. The CDR3 loop spans 11 amino acids. With 2 bases removed from V and 2 bases from J, the gap between germline ends came to 1 base. The CDR3 DNA reads TGCGCCAGCAGCTTCAACACTGAAGCTTTCTTT. This translates into CASSFNTEAFF.

The J gene is TRBJ1-6, the V gene TRBV5-1; tentatively, D is TRBD1 (5 bases). This CDR3 spans 14 amino acids. V was shortened by 3 bases and J by 10 bases, with 14 bases between the two germline ends. Germline-derived CDR1 and CDR2 are SGHRS and YFSETQ. CDR3 coding DNA: TGCGCCAGCAGCTCGGACGGGGGTGGATCACCCCTCCACTTT. Amino acids: CASSSDGGGSPLHF.

The genes are TRBV4-1 and TRBJ2-5; D assignment may be TRBD1 or TRBD2 (5 bases each). Germline lookup yields CDR1 MGHRA and CDR2 YSYEKL. CDR3 size: 15 residues. V was pared by 3 bases and J by 5 bases, with 16 bases between. The CDR3 here is CASSQSGTPGETQYF. In DNA, the CDR3 is TGCGCCAGCAGCCAGTCCGGGACCCCAGGGGAGACCCAGTACTTC.

A single count supports this clone. The genes are TRBV12-5 and TRBJ2-7; D perhaps matches TRBD1 (5 bases). This CDR3 has 15 amino acids. V was shortened by 4 bases and J by 2 bases, with 15 bases between the two germline ends. Per germline, CDR1 LGHNT and CDR2 FRNRAP. The CDR3 loop reads CASGYGAATTYEQYF. The CDR3 DNA is TGTGCTAGTGGTTATGGGGCGGCGACAACCTACGAGCAGTACTTC.

The rearrangement links TRBV5-4 to TRBJ2-7; 13 bases fit TRBD2. After removal of 3 bases from V and 7 bases from J, the junction contained 10 bases not matched to a gene. Germline CDR1 SGHNT, CDR2 YYREEE (reference sequence). There are 16 residues in the CDR3. CDR3 amino acids: CASSYETSGGAWEQYF. The CDR3 DNA reads as TGTGCCAGCAGCTACGAAACTAGCGGGGGGGCATGGGAGCAGTACTTC.

The chain carries TRBV25-1 and TRBJ1-2, with a possible D match to TRBD1 (5 bases). The V end was cut by 2 bases, the J end by 4 bases, with 8 bases between. The CDR3 runs 13 residues. Germline lookup yields CDR1 MGHDK and CDR2 SYGVNS. The CDR3 region has the DNA TGTGCCAGCAGTGAAGTGGGGGGCTATGGCTACACCTTC. Protein product: CASSEVGGYGYTF.

The chain couples TRBV11-2 to TRBJ2-1; 12 nucleotides align to TRBD2. This CDR3 spans 15 amino acids. Germline assignment: CDR1 SGHAT and CDR2 FQNNGV. V was clipped by 0 bases and J by 9 bases; unmatched bases: 3. The chain's CDR3 is CASSLEGLAGIEQFF. CDR3 coding DNA: TGTGCCAGCAGCTTAGAGGGACTAGCGGGCATTGAGCAGTTCTTC.

V and J are TRBV18 and TRBJ1-4, with 10 positions matching TRBD1. The CDR3 sequence is 15 residues long. The V and J ends lost 3 bases and 8 bases, in that order; junction bases with no gene match: 6. CDR1 is KGHSH and CDR2 is LQKENI in the germline V gene. CDR3 protein: CASSPRGTGEEKLFF. The CDR3 DNA reads TGTGCCAGCTCACCTCGCGGGACAGGGGAGGAAAAACTGTTTTTT.

In DNA form, the CDR3 reads TGTGCCAGCAGTGAGGAGGGGGGCACTGAAGCTTTCTTT. This translates into CASSEEGGTEAFF. The chain employs TRBV2 and TRBJ1-1; D may be TRBD1 (6 bases). This CDR3 spans 13 amino acids. Deletions cut 3 bases from V and 4 bases from J, with 9 bases between. Germline values: CDR1 SNHLY, CDR2 FYNNEI. Looking up the rest from reference TRBV2 and TRBJ1-1 gives the full variable domain: EPEVTQTPSHQVTQMGQEVILRCVPISNHLYFYWYRQILGQKVEFLVSFYNNEISEKSEIFDDQFSVERPDGSNFTLKIRSTKLEDSAMYFCASSEEGGTEAFFGQGTRLTVV.

The chain joins TRBV5-1 to TRBJ1-3; 7 bases agree with TRBD1. From germline, CDR1 is SGHRS and CDR2 YFSETQ. CDR3 length equals 14 residues. V lost 5 bases and J lost 3; bases outside the gene matches: 5. The CDR3 coding sequence is TGCGCCAGCAGGCTCACAGGGGATGGAAACACCATATATTTT. Translating it yields CASRLTGDGNTIYF.

The genes are TRBV7-6 and TRBJ2-7, with TRBD2 identical over 7 bases. From germline, CDR1 is SGHVS and CDR2 FNYEAQ. CDR3 size: 15 residues. Trimming cost V 4 bases and J 4 bases; bases outside gene matches: 10. CDR3 in amino acids: CASSSVGGGAYEQYF. The CDR3 bases are TGTGCCAGCAGCTCTGTTGGGGGGGGAGCATACGAGCAGTACTTC.

The rearrangement joins TRBV7-8 to TRBJ1-1; TRBD1 matches 7 bases. The V gene end was trimmed by 5 bases and the J gene end by 5 bases; junction bases not matched to a gene: 11. Germline lookup yields CDR1 SGHVS and CDR2 FQNEAQ. The CDR3 spans 15 residues. For the CDR3, the DNA is TGTGCCAGCAGCCAGAGACAGGGTGTAAAAACTGAAGCTTTCTTT. Translation: CASSQRQGVKTEAFF.

The gene calls are TRBV7-9 and TRBJ2-1; D uncertain. Looked up from germline, CDR1 is SEHNR and CDR2 is FQNEAQ (reference sequence). The CDR3 is 13 residues long. With 1 base removed from V and 9 bases from J, the gap between germline ends came to 10 bases. The CDR3 here is CASSLGAAIEQFF. CDR3 nucleotide sequence: TGTGCCAGCAGCTTAGGGGCGGCCATTGAGCAGTTCTTC.